This T cell receptor beta chain was captured in a study of T cells expressing NK-cell markers (dated by TCRdb to 2020 to 2021). Background for the entire study: TCR beta-chain repertoires were profiled in sorted CD3+CD56+NKG2C+, CD3+CD56+NKG2C- and CD3+CD56-NKG2C+ T-cell subsets from about 8 donors. Among the eight sequenced donors, only one was HCMV-seronegative, while the other seven were HCMV-seropositive. The eight sequenced donors were randomly selected healthy volunteers, three men and five women. Illumina HiSeq 2000/2500, MiSeq or NextSeq was used to sequence libraries as 2 x 150 bp reads. Broader findings and caveats from the paper: Whether the expanded NKG2C-expressing T cell clones were specific for HCMV antigens was left unclear. Those dominant clonotypes were again the most abundant among CD3+CD56-NKG2C+ cells in a handful of donors, at about 25-65%. In several donors, the dominant CD3+CD56+NKG2C+ clonotypes were found to rank among the top 10 CD8+ clonotypes and to make up roughly 1.0-7.0% of CD8+ T cells.

To determine HCMV serostatus, a commercial ELISA kit was used to detect HCMV-specific IgG in serum. Peripheral blood mononuclear cells were isolated from blood by Ficoll density gradient centrifugation. The run used an Illumina HiSeq 2000. TCR beta cDNA libraries were made by 5'RACE template switching that added a universal primer site and unique molecular identifiers. cDNA synthesis was primed from the TCR beta constant segment and was followed by two successive PCR amplification steps. Per the original workflow: MIGEC handled demultiplexing of the reads and grouping by UMI, while MiTCR was used to assemble and quantify clonotypes. To exclude erroneous sequences, only TCR cDNA sequences supported by at least two reads were retained. Downstream repertoire analysis used the tcR package, and clonotypes were matched across fractions by CDR3 nucleotide sequence plus V segment. VDJmatch was used to annotate antigen specificity against VDJdb, with one amino acid substitution in CDR3 allowed. TCRdb reprocessed the reads into one record per CDR3 protein sequence, lacking DNA. TCRdb assigned the V and J calls; the authors' analysis was not used. The table for this sample records roughly 110,000 distinct CDR3 sequences. Approximately 18% of the sample rests with the top ten.

The CDR3 runs 13 residues from the cysteine to the phenylalanine. The coding DNA is unavailable. Per the germline V gene, SGHDT is the CDR1 and YYEEEE is the CDR2. Comments on this clonotype: Its antigen remains unidentified.

The specimen sequenced was blood T cells: a sorted CD56 or NKG2C T cell subset, CD4+ or CD8+ T cells, or bulk PBMC T cells (not recorded which). The chain uses TRBV5-6 and TRBJ1-1; TCRdb's D call of TRBD1 is untestable without DNA. The receptor was isolated from a woman between 18 and 75 years old in good health. This receptor carries the CDR3 CASSRGGNTEAFF.